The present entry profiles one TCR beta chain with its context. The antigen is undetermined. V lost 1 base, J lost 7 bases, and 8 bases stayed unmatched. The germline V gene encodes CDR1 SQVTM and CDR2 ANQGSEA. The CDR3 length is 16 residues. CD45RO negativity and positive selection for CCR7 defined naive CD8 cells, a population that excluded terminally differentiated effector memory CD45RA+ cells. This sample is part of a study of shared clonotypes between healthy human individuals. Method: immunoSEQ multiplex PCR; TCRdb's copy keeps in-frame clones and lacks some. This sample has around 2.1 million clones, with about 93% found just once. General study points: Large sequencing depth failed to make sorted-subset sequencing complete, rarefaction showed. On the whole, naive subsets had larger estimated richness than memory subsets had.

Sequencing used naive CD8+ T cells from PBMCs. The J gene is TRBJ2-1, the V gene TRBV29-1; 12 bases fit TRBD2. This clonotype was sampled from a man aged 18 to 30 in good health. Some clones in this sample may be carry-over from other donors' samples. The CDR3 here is CSVEAPLAGGLNEQFF. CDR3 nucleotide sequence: TGCAGCGTTGAAGCGCCACTAGCGGGAGGTCTGAATGAGCAGTTCTTC.